These T cell receptor beta chains were read from a single sample in a study of blood T cell repertoires in COVID-19. The protocol was immunoSEQ multiplex PCR, while the TCRdb copy is restricted to in-frame clones and leaves out a portion. The sample holds around 100,000 clones, 85% to 95% seen once. The sequencing input was peripheral blood. All receptors come from a man between 45 and 60 years old with active COVID-19. Each CDR3 is given with its conserved first and last residue. Fields, in order: V gene, J gene, CDR3 protein.

v_call: TRBV5-1
j_call: TRBJ2-3
cdr3_aa: CASRVGGGDTDTQYF

v_call: TRBV19
j_call: TRBJ2-7
cdr3_aa: CASSRNADTLTYEQYF

v_call: TRBV5-1
j_call: TRBJ1-2
cdr3_aa: CASTAGGSANYGYTF

v_call: TRBV3-1/TRBV3-2
j_call: TRBJ1-6
cdr3_aa: CASSQAGADSPLHF

v_call: TRBV5-1
j_call: TRBJ2-2
cdr3_aa: CASSLPREGSGELFF

v_call: TRBV29-1
j_call: TRBJ2-7
cdr3_aa: CSVGVLAGAYEQYF

v_call: TRBV2
j_call: TRBJ1-2
cdr3_aa: CASRGFDRGHGYTF

v_call: TRBV18
j_call: TRBJ2-3
cdr3_aa: CASSPPTGDPDTQYF

v_call: TRBV27
j_call: TRBJ2-1
cdr3_aa: CASRSLRAGGLNEQFF

v_call: TRBV19
j_call: TRBJ2-7
cdr3_aa: CASSTSRVRIYEQYF

v_call: TRBV28
j_call: TRBJ2-5
cdr3_aa: CASSTAASGTGGTQYF

v_call: TRBV2
j_call: TRBJ1-1
cdr3_aa: CASTLTENTEAFF

v_call: TRBV7-8
j_call: TRBJ2-1
cdr3_aa: CASSDGLALINEQFF

v_call: TRBV11-2
j_call: TRBJ2-3
cdr3_aa: CASSLLGPTQYF

v_call: TRBV2
j_call: TRBJ1-1
cdr3_aa: CASRGTGPEAFF

v_call: TRBV21-1
j_call: TRBJ1-5
cdr3_aa: CASDSHQNQPQHF

v_call: TRBV28
j_call: TRBJ2-1
cdr3_aa: CASSGQGHSPFF

v_call: TRBV19
j_call: TRBJ2-5
cdr3_aa: CASSPGQVGETQYF

v_call: TRBV4-1
j_call: TRBJ2-1
cdr3_aa: CASSQDLLRGGGRSSYNEQFF

v_call: TRBV7-3
j_call: TRBJ2-7
cdr3_aa: CASSLAGISSGVSYEQYF

v_call: TRBV19
j_call: TRBJ1-2
cdr3_aa: CASTKQGFTYGYTF

v_call: TRBV6-4
j_call: TRBJ2-1
cdr3_aa: CASSQLAGGFNEQFF

v_call: TRBV7-3
j_call: TRBJ2-3
cdr3_aa: CASSLSRSYTDTQYF

v_call: TRBV20-1
j_call: TRBJ2-7
cdr3_aa: CSASRSSGGAYEQYF

v_call: TRBV11-2
j_call: TRBJ2-7
cdr3_aa: CASSLGQGTYEQYF

v_call: TRBV28
j_call: TRBJ2-3
cdr3_aa: CASSPPDRGFGTQYF

v_call: TRBV28
j_call: TRBJ1-2
cdr3_aa: CASSQGQGWDGYTF

v_call: TRBV2
j_call: TRBJ1-3
cdr3_aa: CASSPGQGRLGNTIYF

v_call: TRBV6-7
j_call: TRBJ1-1
cdr3_aa: CASSSTGGKENTEAFF

v_call: TRBV11-2
j_call: TRBJ2-7
cdr3_aa: CASSTQAQPTYEQYF

v_call: TRBV28
j_call: TRBJ2-5
cdr3_aa: CASSPRDRGRETQYF

v_call: TRBV28
j_call: TRBJ2-2
cdr3_aa: CASSLTSGSYGELFF

v_call: TRBV6-5
j_call: TRBJ1-6
cdr3_aa: CASTGLFSNSPLHF

v_call: TRBV5-1
j_call: TRBJ1-6
cdr3_aa: CASSSQGVHNSPLHF

v_call: TRBV5-4
j_call: TRBJ2-5
cdr3_aa: CASSRSTSGRSLETQYF

v_call: TRBV7-2
j_call: TRBJ2-1
cdr3_aa: CASSLHGASGHNEQFF

v_call: TRBV28
j_call: TRBJ1-1
cdr3_aa: CASSESGTGEEAFF

v_call: TRBV27
j_call: TRBJ2-3
cdr3_aa: CASSDRGITDTQYF

v_call: TRBV19
j_call: TRBJ2-7
cdr3_aa: CASSIVTTSGAYEQYF

v_call: TRBV5-1
j_call: TRBJ1-1
cdr3_aa: CASSLTLSTGNTEAFF

v_call: TRBV5-1
j_call: TRBJ1-1
cdr3_aa: CASSPPGQGGTEAFF

v_call: TRBV7-7
j_call: TRBJ2-2
cdr3_aa: CASSKGQGARVGELFF

v_call: TRBV10-2
j_call: TRBJ2-2
cdr3_aa: CASLYIGLANTGELFF

v_call: TRBV28
j_call: TRBJ2-3
cdr3_aa: CASTRYTQYF

v_call: TRBV9
j_call: TRBJ2-3
cdr3_aa: CASSTHLVSGDTQYF

v_call: TRBV28
j_call: TRBJ1-1
cdr3_aa: CASRRGLGTEAFF

v_call: TRBV28
j_call: TRBJ2-7
cdr3_aa: CASSGTGLAGIFYEQYF

v_call: TRBV3-1/TRBV3-2
j_call: TRBJ2-7
cdr3_aa: CASSQELAPSLEQYF

v_call: TRBV7-3
j_call: TRBJ2-2
cdr3_aa: CASSLQESNTGELFF

v_call: TRBV27
j_call: TRBJ2-7
cdr3_aa: CASSPPSGETLTYEQYF

v_call: TRBV2
j_call: TRBJ1-3
cdr3_aa: CASSQRLSGNTIYF

v_call: TRBV5-8
j_call: TRBJ1-5
cdr3_aa: CASSSQVTYSNQPQHF

v_call: TRBV11-2
j_call: TRBJ2-6
cdr3_aa: CASSLPTGPGANVLTF

v_call: TRBV27
j_call: TRBJ2-2
cdr3_aa: CASSLIAGMGELFF

v_call: TRBV28
j_call: TRBJ2-7
cdr3_aa: CASSQQGFEQYF

v_call: TRBV25-1
j_call: TRBJ2-2
cdr3_aa: CASSEFFGRQGGTGELFF

v_call: TRBV30
j_call: TRBJ1-3
cdr3_aa: CAWSVDRANSGNTIYF